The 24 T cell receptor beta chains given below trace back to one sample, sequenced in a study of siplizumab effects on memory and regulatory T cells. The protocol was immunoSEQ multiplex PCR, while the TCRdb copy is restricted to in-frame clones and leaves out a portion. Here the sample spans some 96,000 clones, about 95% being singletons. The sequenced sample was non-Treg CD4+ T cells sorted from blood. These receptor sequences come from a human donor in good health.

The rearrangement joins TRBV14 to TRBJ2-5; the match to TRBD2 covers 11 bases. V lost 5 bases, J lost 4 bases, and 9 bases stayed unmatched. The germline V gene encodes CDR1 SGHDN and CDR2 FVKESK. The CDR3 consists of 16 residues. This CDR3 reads CASSYLSGRALETQYF. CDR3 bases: TGTGCCAGCAGCTACCTTAGCGGGAGGGCCTTAGAGACCCAGTACTTC.

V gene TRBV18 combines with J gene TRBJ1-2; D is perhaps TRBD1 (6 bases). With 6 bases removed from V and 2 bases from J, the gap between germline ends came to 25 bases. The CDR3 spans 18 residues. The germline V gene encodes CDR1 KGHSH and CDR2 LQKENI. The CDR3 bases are TGTGCCAGCTCCCGACTCCCGACTTCACAGGGTTTAAACTATGGCTACACCTTC. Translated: CASSRLPTSQGLNYGYTF.

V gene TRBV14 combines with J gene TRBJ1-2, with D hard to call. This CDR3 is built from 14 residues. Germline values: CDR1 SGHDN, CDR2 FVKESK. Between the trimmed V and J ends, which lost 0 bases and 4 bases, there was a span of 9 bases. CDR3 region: CASSQDHTIYGYTF. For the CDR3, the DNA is TGTGCCAGCAGCCAAGATCACACGATCTATGGCTACACCTTC. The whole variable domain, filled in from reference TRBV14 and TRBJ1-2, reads EAGVTQFPSHSVIEKGQTVTLRCDPISGHDNLYWYRRVMGKEIKFLLHFVKESKQDESGMPNNRFLAERTGGTYSTLKVQPAELEDSGVYFCASSQDHTIYGYTFGSGTRLTVV.

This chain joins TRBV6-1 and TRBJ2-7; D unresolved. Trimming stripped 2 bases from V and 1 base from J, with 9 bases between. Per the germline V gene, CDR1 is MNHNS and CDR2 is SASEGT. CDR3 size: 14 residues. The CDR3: CASSESLGSYEQYF. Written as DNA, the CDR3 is TGTGCCAGCAGTGAATCCTTAGGGTCCTACGAGCAGTACTTC.

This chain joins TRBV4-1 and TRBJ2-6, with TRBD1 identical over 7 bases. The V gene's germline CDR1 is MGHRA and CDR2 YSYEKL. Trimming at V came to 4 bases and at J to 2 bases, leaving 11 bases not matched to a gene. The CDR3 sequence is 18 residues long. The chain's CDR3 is CASSRGFLGGAGANVLTF. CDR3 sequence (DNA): TGCGCCAGCAGCCGTGGATTCTTAGGGGGCGCTGGGGCCAACGTCCTGACTTTC.

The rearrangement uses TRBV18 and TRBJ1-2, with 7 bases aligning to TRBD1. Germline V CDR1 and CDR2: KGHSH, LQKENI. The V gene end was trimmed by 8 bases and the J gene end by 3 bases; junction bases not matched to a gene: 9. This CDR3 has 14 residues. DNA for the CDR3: TGTGCCAGCACGGTACTAACAGGGGACTATGGCTACACCTTC. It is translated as CASTVLTGDYGYTF.

The CDR3 spells CASSPPPTGRHGYTF. CDR3 DNA sequence: TGTGCCAGCAGCCCCCCCCCGACAGGCAGACATGGCTACACCTTC. This chain joins TRBV11-2 and TRBJ1-2; D might be TRBD1 (6 bases). This CDR3 has 15 amino acids. V dropped 5 bases and J dropped 6 bases, with 19 bases sitting between them. Germline values: CDR1 SGHAT, CDR2 FQNNGV.

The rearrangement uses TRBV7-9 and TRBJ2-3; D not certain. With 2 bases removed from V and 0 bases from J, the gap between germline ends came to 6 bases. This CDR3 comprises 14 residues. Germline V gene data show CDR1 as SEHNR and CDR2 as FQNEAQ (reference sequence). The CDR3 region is CASSLKVSTDTQYF. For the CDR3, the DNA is TGTGCCAGCAGCTTAAAAGTCAGCACAGATACGCAGTATTTT.

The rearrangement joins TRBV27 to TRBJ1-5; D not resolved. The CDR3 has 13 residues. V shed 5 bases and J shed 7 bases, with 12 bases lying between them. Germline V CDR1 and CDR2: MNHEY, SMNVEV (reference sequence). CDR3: CASSVIGSQPQHF. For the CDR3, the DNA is TGTGCCAGCAGTGTGATAGGAAGCCAGCCCCAGCATTTT.

CDR3 DNA sequence: TGTGCCAGCAGCAGAGGACCACCCCCTGGAAACACCATATATTTT. Translated, it gives CASSRGPPPGNTIYF. V is TRBV11-3 and J is TRBJ1-3; D is uncertain. This CDR3 is built from 15 residues. Germline values: CDR1 SGHNT, CDR2 YENEEA. The V end was cut by 5 bases, the J end by 2 bases, with 13 bases between.

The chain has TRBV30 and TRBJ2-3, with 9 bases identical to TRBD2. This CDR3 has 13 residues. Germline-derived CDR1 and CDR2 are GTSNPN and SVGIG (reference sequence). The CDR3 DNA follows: TGTGCATGTAGCGGGAGTGGAGCAGATACGCAGTATTTT. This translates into CACSGSGADTQYF.

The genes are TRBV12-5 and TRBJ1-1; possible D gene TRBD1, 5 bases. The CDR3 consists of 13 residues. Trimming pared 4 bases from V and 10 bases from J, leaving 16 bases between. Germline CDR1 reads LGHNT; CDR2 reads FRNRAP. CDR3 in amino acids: CASGSGTHRRAFF. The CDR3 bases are TGTGCTAGTGGTTCTGGGACCCACCGGAGAGCTTTCTTT. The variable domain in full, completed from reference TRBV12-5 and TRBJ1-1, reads DARVTQTPRHKVTEMGQEVTMRCQPILGHNTVFWYRQTMMQGLELLAYFRNRAPLDDSGMPKDRFSAEMPDATLATLKIQPSEPRDSAVYFCASGSGTHRRAFFGQGTRLTVV.

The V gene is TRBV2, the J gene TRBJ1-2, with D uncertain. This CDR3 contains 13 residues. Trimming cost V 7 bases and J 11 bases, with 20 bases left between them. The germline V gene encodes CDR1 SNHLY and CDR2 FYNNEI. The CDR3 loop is CASNPSEPGVYTF. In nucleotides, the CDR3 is TGTGCCAGCAACCCCTCCGAGCCAGGAGTGTACACCTTC.

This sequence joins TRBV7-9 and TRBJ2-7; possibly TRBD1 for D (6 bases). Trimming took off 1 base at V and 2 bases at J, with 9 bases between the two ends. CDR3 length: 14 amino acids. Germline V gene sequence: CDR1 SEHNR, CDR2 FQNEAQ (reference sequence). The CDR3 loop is CASSLGTEAYEQYF. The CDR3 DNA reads TGTGCCAGCAGCTTAGGGACAGAGGCCTACGAGCAGTACTTC.

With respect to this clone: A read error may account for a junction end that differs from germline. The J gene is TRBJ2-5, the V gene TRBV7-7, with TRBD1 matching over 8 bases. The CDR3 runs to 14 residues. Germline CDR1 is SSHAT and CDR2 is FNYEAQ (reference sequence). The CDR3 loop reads CASSFGQGGETQYF. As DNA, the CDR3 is TGTGCTAGCAGCTTCGGACAGGGTGGAGAGACCCAGTACTTC.

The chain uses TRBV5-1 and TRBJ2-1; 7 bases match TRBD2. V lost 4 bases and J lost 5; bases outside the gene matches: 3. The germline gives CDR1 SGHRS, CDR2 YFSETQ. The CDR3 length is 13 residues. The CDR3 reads CASSVGTNNEQFF. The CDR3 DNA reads TGCGCCAGCAGCGTCGGGACTAACAATGAGCAGTTCTTC.

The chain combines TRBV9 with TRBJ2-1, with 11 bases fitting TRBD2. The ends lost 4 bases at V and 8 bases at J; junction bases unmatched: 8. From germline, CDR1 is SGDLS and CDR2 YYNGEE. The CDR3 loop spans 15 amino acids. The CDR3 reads CASSPLTSGSDEQFF. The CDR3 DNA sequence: TGTGCCAGCAGCCCTCTTACTAGCGGGAGTGATGAGCAGTTCTTC.

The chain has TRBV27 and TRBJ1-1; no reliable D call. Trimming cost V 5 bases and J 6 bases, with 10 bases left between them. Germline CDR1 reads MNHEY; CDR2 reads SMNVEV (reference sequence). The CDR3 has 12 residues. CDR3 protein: CASSPLGAEAFF. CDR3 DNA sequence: TGTGCCAGCAGTCCACTGGGCGCTGAAGCTTTCTTT.

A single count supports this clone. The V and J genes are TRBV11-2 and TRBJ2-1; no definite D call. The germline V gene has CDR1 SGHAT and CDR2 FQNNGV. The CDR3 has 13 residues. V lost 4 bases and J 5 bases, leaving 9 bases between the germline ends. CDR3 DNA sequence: TGTGCCAGCAGCTCGCAGTTAAACAATGAGCAGTTCTTC. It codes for CASSSQLNNEQFF.

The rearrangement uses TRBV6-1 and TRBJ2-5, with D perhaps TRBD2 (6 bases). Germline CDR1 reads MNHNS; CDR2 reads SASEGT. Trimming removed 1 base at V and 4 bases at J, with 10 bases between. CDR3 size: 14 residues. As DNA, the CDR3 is TGTGCCAGCAGTGAAGGGAGGGCCACAGAGACCCAGTACTTC. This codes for CASSEGRATETQYF.

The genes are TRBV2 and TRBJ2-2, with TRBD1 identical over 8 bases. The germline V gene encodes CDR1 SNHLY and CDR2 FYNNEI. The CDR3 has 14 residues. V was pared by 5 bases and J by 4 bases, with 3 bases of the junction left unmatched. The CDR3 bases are TGTGCCAGCAGTTACAGGGGGAGCACCGGGGAGCTGTTTTTT. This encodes CASSYRGSTGELFF.

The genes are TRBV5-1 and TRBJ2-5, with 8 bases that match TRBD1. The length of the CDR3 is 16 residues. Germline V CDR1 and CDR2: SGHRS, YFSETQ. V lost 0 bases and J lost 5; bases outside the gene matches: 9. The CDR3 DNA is TGCGCCAGCAGCTTGGTATGGGACAGGCGGCGGGAGACCCAGTACTTC. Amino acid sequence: CASSLVWDRRRETQYF.

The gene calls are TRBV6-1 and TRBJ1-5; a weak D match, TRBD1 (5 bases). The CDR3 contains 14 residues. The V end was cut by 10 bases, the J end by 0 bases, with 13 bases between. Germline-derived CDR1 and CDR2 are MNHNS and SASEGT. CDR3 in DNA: TGTGCCATTTCCCTTCAGGGTAGCAATCAGCCCCAGCATTTT. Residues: CAISLQGSNQPQHF.

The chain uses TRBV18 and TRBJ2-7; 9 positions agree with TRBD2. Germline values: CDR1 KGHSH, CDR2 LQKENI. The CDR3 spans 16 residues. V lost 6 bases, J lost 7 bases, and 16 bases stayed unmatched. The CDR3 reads CASSLRLAGEIEEQYF. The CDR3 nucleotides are TGTGCCAGCTCCCTTCGATTAGCGGGAGAAATAGAGGAGCAGTACTTC.